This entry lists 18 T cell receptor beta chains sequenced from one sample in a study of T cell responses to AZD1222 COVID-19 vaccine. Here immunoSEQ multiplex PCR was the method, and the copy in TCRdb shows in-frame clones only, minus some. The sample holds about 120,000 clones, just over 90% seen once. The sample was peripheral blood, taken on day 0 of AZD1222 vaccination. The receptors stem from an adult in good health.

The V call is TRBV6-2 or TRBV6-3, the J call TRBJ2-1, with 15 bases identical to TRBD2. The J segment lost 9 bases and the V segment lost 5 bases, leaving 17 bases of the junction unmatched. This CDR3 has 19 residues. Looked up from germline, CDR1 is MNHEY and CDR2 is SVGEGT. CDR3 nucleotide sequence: TGTGCCAGCAGTGCTAACCCGGGACTAGCGGGGGGAAAGGGTGCTGAGCAGTTCTTC. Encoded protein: CASSANPGLAGGKGAEQFF.

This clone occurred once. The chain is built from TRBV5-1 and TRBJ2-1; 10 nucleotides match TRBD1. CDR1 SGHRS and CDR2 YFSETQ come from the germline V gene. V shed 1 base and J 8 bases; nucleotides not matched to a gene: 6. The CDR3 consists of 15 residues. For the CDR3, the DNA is TGCGCCAGCAGCTTGTGGGACAGGGGTATCGATGAGCAGTTCTTC. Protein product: CASSLWDRGIDEQFF.

CDR3: CASSVQGGGTEAFF. The CDR3 DNA follows: TGTGCCAGCAGTGTACAAGGTGGAGGGACTGAAGCTTTCTTT. The gene calls are TRBV2 and TRBJ1-1; D uncertain. V shed 4 bases and J shed 5 bases, with 14 bases lying between them. CDR3 length: 14 residues. Germline CDR1 and CDR2: SNHLY and FYNNEI.

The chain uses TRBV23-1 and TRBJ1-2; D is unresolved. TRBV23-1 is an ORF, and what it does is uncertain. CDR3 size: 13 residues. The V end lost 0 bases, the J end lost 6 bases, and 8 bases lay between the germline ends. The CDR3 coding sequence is TGCGCCAGCAGTCAATCAGCGGGTAATGGCTACACCTTC. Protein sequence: CASSQSAGNGYTF.

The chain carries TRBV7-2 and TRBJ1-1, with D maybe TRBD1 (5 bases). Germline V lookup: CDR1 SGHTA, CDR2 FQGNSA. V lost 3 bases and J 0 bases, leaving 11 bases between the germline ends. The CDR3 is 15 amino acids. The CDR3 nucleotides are TGTGCCAGCAGCTTTTATGACAGTATGAACACTGAAGCTTTCTTT. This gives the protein CASSFYDSMNTEAFF.

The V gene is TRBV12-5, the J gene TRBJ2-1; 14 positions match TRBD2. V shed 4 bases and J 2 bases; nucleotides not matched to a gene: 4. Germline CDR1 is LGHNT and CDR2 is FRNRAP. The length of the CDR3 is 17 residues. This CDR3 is CASGWTSGGQPYNEQFF. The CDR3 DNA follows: TGTGCTAGTGGTTGGACTAGCGGGGGGCAACCCTACAATGAGCAGTTCTTC.

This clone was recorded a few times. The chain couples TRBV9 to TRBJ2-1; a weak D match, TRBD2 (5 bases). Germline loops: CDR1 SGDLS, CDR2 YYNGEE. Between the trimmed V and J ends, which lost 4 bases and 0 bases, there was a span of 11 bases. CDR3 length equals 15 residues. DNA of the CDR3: TGTGCCAGCAGCCCTCAAGGGAGCTCCTACAATGAGCAGTTCTTC. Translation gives CASSPQGSSYNEQFF.

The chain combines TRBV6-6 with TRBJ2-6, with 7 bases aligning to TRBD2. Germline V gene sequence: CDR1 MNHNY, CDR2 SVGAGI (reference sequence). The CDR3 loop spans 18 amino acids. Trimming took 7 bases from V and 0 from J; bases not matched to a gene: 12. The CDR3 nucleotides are TGTGCCAGCACTCGCCGCGGGGGTGGGAACTCTGGGGCCAACGTCCTGACTTTC. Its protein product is CASTRRGGGNSGANVLTF.

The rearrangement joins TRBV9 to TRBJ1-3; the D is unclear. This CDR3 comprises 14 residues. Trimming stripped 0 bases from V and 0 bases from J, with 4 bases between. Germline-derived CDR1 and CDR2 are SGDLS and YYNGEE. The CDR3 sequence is CASSVAVSGNTIYF. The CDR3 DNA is TGTGCCAGCAGCGTAGCAGTCTCTGGAAACACCATATATTTT.

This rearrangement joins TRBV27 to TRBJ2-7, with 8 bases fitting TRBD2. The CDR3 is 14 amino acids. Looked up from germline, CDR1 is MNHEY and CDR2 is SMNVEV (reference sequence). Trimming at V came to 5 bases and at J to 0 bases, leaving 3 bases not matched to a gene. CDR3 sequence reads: CASSPGGPSYEQYF. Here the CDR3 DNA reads TGTGCCAGCAGTCCGGGGGGGCCCTCCTACGAGCAGTACTTC.

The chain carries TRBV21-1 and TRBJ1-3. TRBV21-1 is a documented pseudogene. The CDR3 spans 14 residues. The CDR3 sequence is CASSKAWSGNTIYF. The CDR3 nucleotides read TGTGCCAGCAGCAAAGCTTGGAGTGGAAACACCATATATTTT.

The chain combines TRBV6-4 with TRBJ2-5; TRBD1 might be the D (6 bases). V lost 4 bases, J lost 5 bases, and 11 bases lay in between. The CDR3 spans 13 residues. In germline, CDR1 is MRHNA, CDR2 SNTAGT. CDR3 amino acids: CASSATGTETQYF. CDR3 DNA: TGTGCCAGCAGTGCAACAGGGACCGAGACCCAGTACTTC.

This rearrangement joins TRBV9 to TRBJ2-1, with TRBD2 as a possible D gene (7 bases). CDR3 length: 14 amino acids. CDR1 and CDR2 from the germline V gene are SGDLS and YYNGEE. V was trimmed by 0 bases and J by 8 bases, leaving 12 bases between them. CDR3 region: CASSVALGGDEQFF. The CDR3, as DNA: TGTGCCAGCAGCGTAGCTCTAGGGGGGGATGAGCAGTTCTTC.

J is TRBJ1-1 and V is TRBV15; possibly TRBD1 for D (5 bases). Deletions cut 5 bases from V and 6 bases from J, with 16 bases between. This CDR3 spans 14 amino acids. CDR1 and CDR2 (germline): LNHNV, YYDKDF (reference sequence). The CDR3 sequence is CATSLVGARAEAFF. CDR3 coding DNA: TGTGCCACCAGCCTAGTTGGGGCGAGGGCTGAAGCTTTCTTT. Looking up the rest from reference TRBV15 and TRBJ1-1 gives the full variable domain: DAMVIQNPRYQVTQFGKPVTLSCSQTLNHNVMYWYQQKSSQAPKLLFHYYDKDFNNEADTPDNFQSRRPNTSFCFLDIRSPGLGDTAMYLCATSLVGARAEAFFGQGTRLTVV.

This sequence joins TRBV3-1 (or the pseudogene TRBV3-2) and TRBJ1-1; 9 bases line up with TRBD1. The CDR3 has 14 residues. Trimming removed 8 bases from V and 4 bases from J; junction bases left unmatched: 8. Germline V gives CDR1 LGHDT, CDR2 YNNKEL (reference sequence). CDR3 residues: CASGGQGTSTEAFF. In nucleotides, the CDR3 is TGTGCCAGCGGGGGACAGGGAACGTCCACTGAAGCTTTCTTT.

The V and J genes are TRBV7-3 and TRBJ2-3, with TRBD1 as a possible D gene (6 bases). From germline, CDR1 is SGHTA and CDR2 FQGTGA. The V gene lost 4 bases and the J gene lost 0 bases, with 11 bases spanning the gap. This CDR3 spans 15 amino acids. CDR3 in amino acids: CASSSWTASTDTQYF. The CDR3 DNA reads TGTGCCAGCAGCTCTTGGACAGCTAGCACAGATACGCAGTATTTT.

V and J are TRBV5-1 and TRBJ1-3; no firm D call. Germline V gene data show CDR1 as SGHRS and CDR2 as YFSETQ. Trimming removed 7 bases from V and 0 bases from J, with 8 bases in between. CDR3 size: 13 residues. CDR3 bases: TGCGCCAGCTGGGAGGGCTCTGGAAACACCATATATTTT. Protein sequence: CASWEGSGNTIYF.

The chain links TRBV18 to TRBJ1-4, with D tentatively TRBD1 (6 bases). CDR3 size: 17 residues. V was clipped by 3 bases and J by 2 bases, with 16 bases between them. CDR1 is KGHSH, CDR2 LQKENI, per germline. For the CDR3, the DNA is TGTGCCAGCTCACCCCCTCCGAGGGGGTTCACTAATGAAAAACTGTTTTTT. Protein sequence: CASSPPPRGFTNEKLFF. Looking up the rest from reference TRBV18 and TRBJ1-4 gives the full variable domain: NAGVMQNPRHLVRRRGQEARLRCSPMKGHSHVYWYRQLPEEGLKFMVYLQKENIIDESGMPKERFSAEFPKEGPSILRIQQVVRGDSAAYFCASSPPPRGFTNEKLFFGSGTQLSVL.